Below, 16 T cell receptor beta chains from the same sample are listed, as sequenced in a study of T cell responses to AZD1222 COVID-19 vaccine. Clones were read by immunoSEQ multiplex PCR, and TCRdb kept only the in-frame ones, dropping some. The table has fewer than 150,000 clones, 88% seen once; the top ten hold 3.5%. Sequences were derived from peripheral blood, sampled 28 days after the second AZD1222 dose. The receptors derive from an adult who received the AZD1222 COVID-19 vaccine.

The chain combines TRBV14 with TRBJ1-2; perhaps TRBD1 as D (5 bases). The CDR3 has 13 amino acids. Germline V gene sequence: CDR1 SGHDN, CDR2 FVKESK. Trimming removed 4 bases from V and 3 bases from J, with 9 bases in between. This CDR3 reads CASSPLGDYGYTF. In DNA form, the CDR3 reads TGTGCCAGCAGCCCCTTGGGGGACTATGGCTACACCTTC. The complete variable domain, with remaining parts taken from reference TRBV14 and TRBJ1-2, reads EAGVTQFPSHSVIEKGQTVTLRCDPISGHDNLYWYRRVMGKEIKFLLHFVKESKQDESGMPNNRFLAERTGGTYSTLKVQPAELEDSGVYFCASSPLGDYGYTFGSGTRLTVV.

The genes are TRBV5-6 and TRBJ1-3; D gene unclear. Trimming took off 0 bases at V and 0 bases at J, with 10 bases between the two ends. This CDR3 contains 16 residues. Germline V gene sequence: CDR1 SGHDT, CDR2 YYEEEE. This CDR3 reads CASSLGVTNSGNTIYF. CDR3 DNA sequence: TGTGCCAGCAGCTTGGGAGTAACGAACTCTGGAAACACCATATATTTT.

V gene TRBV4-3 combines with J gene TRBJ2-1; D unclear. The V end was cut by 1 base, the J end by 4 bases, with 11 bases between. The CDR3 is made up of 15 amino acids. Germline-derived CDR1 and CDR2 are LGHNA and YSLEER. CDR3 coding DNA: TGCGCCAGCAGCCAAGGCTGGGCGGAGTACAATGAGCAGTTCTTC. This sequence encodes CASSQGWAEYNEQFF.

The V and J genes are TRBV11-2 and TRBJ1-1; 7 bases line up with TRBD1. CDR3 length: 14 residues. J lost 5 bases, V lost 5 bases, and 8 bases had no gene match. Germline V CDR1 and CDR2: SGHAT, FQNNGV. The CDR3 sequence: CASSKQGLGTEAFF. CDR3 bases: TGTGCCAGCAGCAAACAGGGGTTGGGGACTGAAGCTTTCTTT.

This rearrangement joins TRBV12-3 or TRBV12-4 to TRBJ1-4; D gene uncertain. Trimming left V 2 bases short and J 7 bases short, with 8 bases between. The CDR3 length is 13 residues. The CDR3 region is CASSLKGGEKLFF. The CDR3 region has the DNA TGTGCCAGCAGTTTAAAGGGAGGTGAAAAACTGTTTTTT.

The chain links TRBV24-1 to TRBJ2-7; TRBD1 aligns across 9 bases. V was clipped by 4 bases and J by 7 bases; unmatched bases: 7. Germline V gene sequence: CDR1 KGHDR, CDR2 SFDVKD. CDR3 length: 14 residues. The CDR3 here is CATSEPGQGMEQYF. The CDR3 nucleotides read TGTGCCACCAGTGAACCTGGACAGGGGATGGAGCAGTACTTC.

CDR3 in amino acids: CASSLGTAGGVVDTQYF. The DNA of the CDR3 is TGTGCCAGCAGCTTAGGCACCGCGGGGGGGGTCGTGGATACGCAGTATTTT. The rearrangement links TRBV7-7 to TRBJ2-3, with TRBD2 matching 9 bases. This CDR3 has 17 residues. Unmatched junction bases numbered 11, after V lost 1 base and J lost 6 bases. Germline CDR1 is SSHAT and CDR2 is FNYEAQ (reference sequence).

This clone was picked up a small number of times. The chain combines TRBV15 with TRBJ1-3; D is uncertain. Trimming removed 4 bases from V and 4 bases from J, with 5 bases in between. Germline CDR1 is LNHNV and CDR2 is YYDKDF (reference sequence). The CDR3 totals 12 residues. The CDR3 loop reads CATSIQGNTIYF. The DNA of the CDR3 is TGTGCCACCAGCATACAAGGAAACACCATATATTTT.

The CDR3 here is CASSLFRGGFYTEAFF. The DNA of the CDR3 is TGTGCCAGCAGCTTATTTCGGGGAGGGTTTTATACTGAAGCTTTCTTT. V and J are TRBV7-9 and TRBJ1-1, with D hard to call. Germline lookup yields CDR1 SEHNR and CDR2 FQNEAQ (reference sequence). V lost 2 bases, J lost 5 bases, and 18 bases lay in between. The CDR3 has 16 residues.

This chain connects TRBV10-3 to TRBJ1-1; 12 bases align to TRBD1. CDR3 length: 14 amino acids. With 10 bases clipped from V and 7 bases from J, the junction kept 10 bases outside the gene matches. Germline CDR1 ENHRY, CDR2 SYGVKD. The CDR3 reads CASTAGTGGFEAFF. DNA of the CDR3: TGTGCCAGCACCGCCGGGACAGGGGGCTTTGAAGCTTTCTTT.

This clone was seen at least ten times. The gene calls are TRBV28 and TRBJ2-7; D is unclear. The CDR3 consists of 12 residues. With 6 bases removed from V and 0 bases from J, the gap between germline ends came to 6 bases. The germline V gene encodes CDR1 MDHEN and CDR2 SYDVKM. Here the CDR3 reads CASSMSSYEQYF. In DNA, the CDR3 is TGTGCCAGCAGCATGAGCTCCTACGAGCAGTACTTC.

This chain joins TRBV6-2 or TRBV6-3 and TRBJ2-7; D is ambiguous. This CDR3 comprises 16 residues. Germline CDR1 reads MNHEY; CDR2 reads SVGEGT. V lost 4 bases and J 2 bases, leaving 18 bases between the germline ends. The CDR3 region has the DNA TGTGCCAGCAGTTGGTCGCGAGCCACTGATACCTACGAGCAGTACTTC. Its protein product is CASSWSRATDTYEQYF.

CDR3 loop: CASSSDRTGGTDTQYF. The CDR3, as DNA: TGTGCCAGCAGTTCCGACCGGACAGGAGGCACAGATACGCAGTATTTT. The chain links TRBV6-2 or TRBV6-3 to TRBJ2-3; 7 nucleotides align to TRBD1. V trimming: 4 bases; J trimming: 1 base; junction bases outside the gene matches: 8. The CDR3 is 16 amino acids. Per the germline V gene, CDR1 is MNHEY and CDR2 is SVGEGT.

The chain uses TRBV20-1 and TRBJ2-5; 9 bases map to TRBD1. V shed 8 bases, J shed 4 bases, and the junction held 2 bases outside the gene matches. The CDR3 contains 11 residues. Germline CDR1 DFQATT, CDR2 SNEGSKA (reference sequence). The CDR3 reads CSPTGGETQYF. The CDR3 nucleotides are TGCAGTCCGACAGGGGGAGAGACCCAGTACTTC.

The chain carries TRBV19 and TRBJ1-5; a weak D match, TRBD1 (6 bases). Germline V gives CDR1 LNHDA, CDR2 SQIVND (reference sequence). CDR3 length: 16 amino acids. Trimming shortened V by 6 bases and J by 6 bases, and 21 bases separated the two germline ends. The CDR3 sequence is CASRETGTVGGQPQHF. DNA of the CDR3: TGTGCCAGTAGGGAAACAGGGACGGTAGGCGGTCAGCCCCAGCATTTT. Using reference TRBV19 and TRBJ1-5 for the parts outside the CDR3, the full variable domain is DGGITQSPKYLFRKEGQNVTLSCEQNLNHDAMYWYRQDPGQGLRLIYYSQIVNDFQKGDIAEGYSVSREKKESFPLTVTSAQKNPTAFYLCASRETGTVGGQPQHFGDGTRLSIL.

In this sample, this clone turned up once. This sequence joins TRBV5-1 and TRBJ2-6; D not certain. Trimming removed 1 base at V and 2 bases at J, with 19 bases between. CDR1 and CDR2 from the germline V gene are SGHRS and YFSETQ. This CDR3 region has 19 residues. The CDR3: CASSLWATAGTTGANVLTF. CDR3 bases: TGCGCCAGCAGCTTGTGGGCTACCGCTGGCACTACTGGGGCCAACGTCCTGACTTTC.